This entry lists 5 T cell receptor beta chains sequenced from one sample in a study of spatial heterogeneity in lung cancer. The sample's time point: blood at routine non-recurrence follow-up after resection. TCRdb recomputed calls from the 5' RACE reads with MiXCR, one row per CDR3 protein. Found here are approximately 17,000 distinct CDR3 sequences, about 18% of them singletons; the top ten hold roughly 6.5%. Here the sequenced sample was PBMCs, taken at follow-up. The receptor source for this set is a male donor with early-stage non-small cell lung cancer.

The table lists this clonotype with a few counts. The rearrangement links TRBV2 to TRBJ2-5, with D maybe TRBD1 (6 bases). Germline CDR1 SNHLY, CDR2 FYNNEI. V shed 4 bases and J shed 1 base, with 10 bases lying between them. This CDR3 contains 14 residues. The CDR3 sequence: CASSAWGPQETQYF. In nucleotides, the CDR3 is TGTGCCAGCAGTGCTTGGGGGCCCCAAGAGACCCAGTACTTC.

This clonotype was seen only a few times. V gene TRBV3-1 combines with J gene TRBJ2-3; D not certain. Trimming left V 1 base short and J 0 bases short, with 11 bases between. CDR1 and CDR2 from the germline V gene are LGHDT and YNNKEL (reference sequence). The CDR3 sequence is 16 residues long. The CDR3 nucleotides read TGTGCCAGCAGCCAAGGCATTGCCCGTAGCACAGATACGCAGTATTTT. Protein sequence: CASSQGIARSTDTQYF.

This clonotype was recorded at least ten times. This sequence joins TRBV7-8 and TRBJ1-3; D call uncertain. V lost 5 bases, J lost 4 bases, and 9 bases lay in between. The CDR3 spans 13 residues. Germline V gives CDR1 SGHVS, CDR2 FQNEAQ. The chain's CDR3 is CASSLLAGNTIYF. CDR3 sequence (DNA): TGTGCCAGCAGCCTTCTGGCCGGAAACACCATATATTTT.

In its sample, this clonotype was seen many times. The V call is TRBV12-3 or TRBV12-4, the J call TRBJ1-2, with TRBD1 as a possible D gene (6 bases). The CDR3 extends over 15 amino acids. Trimming removed 7 bases at V and 5 bases at J, with 20 bases between. Here the CDR3 reads CASNHRRLGGYGYTF. CDR3 DNA sequence: TGTGCCAGCAACCACAGGCGGTTAGGGGGATATGGCTACACCTTC.

V usage is TRBV5-4 and J usage is TRBJ2-1, with 14 bases lining up with TRBD2. This CDR3 contains 19 residues. Germline CDR1 is SGHNT and CDR2 is YYREEE (reference sequence). The V and J ends lost 4 bases and 7 bases, in that order; junction bases with no gene match: 16. CDR3 nucleotide sequence: TGTGCCAGCAGCCCCGGGGGACTAGCGGGGGTAGAGTCCGAGAATGAGCAGTTCTTC. Translating it yields CASSPGGLAGVESENEQFF.